This T cell receptor beta chain was captured in a study of control samples from healthy donors and cancer patients. Libraries were prepared by immunoSEQ multiplex PCR; TCRdb keeps only in-frame clonotypes and omits some of them. The sample includes about 100,000 clones, about 88% of them seen just once. This clone was recorded once. Germline V gene sequence: CDR1 SQVTM, CDR2 ANQGSEA. The CDR3 sequence is 13 residues long. Germline trimming cut 7 bases from V and 3 bases from J; bases unmatched to any gene: 6. The rearrangement uses TRBV29-1 and TRBJ1-1; TRBD1 agrees at 9 bases. This receptor was taken from a woman in her forties or fifties in good health. What was sequenced was blood. The CDR3 protein is CSAEGQGDTEAFF. The DNA of the CDR3 is TGCAGCGCTGAGGGACAGGGCGACACTGAAGCTTTCTTT.